The rows below give T cell receptor beta chains drawn from one sample of a study of blood T cells in healthy people across ages. TCRdb used MiXCR to reprocess the 5' RACE reads, holding one entry per CDR3 protein. The data hold roughly 1,500,000 distinct CDR3 sequences, with around 39% observed a single time. Sequencing used blood. Every receptor here comes from a woman aged 18-29 years in good health. CDR3s include the opening cysteine and the closing phenylalanine or tryptophan. The D gene is left open where the match is weak. Size values are once, few and many counts, or a class for expanded clones, and some rows have none.

TRBJ2-1 | few | TRBV2 | TRBD2 | TGTGCCAGCAGTGAACGGCCTAGCGGGAGCGGGGCCTACAATGAGCAGTTCTTC | CASSERPSGSGAYNEQFF
TRBJ2-6 | few | TRBV29-1 | NA | TGCAGCGTTGTCGGGGCCGGGGCCAACGTCCTGACTTTC | CSVVGAGANVLTF
TRBJ2-7 | NA | TRBV5-1 | NA | TGCGCCAGCAGACCTATGACAAACTCCTACGAGCAGTACTTC | CASRPMTNSYEQYF
TRBJ2-3 | NA | TRBV21-1 | NA | TGTGCCAGCAGCAAAGTGGACAGGGCAGATACGCAGTATTTT | CASSKVDRADTQYF
TRBJ2-1 | NA | TRBV20-1 | NA | TGCAGTGCTAGAGAGGCAGGAAATCCACTTTACAATGAGCAGTTCTTC | CSAREAGNPLYNEQFF
TRBJ1-5 | many | TRBV2 | NA | TGTGCCAGCGGCTCTCAGCCCCAGCATTTT | CASGSQPQHF
TRBJ2-7 | few | TRBV10-3 | NA | TGTGCCATCAGTGTACAGGAGAGCTCCTACGAGCAGTACTTC | CAISVQESSYEQYF
TRBJ2-6 | few | TRBV24-1 | NA | TGTGCCACCAGTGCGACTGGGGCCAACGTCCTGACTTTC | CATSATGANVLTF
TRBJ2-2 | NA | TRBV9 | TRBD1 | TGTGCCAGCAGCGTAGACTTCGGGACAGGGTTCGCCGGGGAGCTGTTTTTT | CASSVDFGTGFAGELFF
TRBJ2-5 | NA | TRBV4-1 | NA | TGCGCCAGCAGCCAAGAAATATCCGTTTCGGGCCGGGTTCTCCAAGAGACCCAGTACTTC | CASSQEISVSGRVLQETQYF
TRBJ2-3 | NA | TRBV7-9 | NA | TGTGCCAGCAGCTTAGGAGCGGGCGGGATGCTGGCAGATACGCAGTATTTT | CASSLGAGGMLADTQYF
TRBJ2-1 | NA | TRBV10-3 | NA | TGTGCCACCTCTTGGGCGGGCCCCTACAATGTGCAGTTCTTC | CATSWAGPYNVQFF
TRBJ2-7 | NA | TRBV3-1 | TRBD2 | TGTGCCAGCAGCCAAGGTCTTGTAGCGGGGGGTTACGAGCAGTACTTC | CASSQGLVAGGYEQYF
TRBJ2-1 | once | TRBV7-6 | NA | TGTGCCAGCAGCCCAGAGGGGGAGGGGTACAATGAGCAGTTCTTC | CASSPEGEGYNEQFF
TRBJ1-2 | NA | TRBV6-1 | TRBD1 | TGTGCCAGCAGTGAAGCGCTCTCCGGGACAGGGAGAGGCTACACCTTC | CASSEALSGTGRGYTF
TRBJ1-2 | NA | TRBV5-1 | TRBD1 | TGCGCCAGCAGACAGGACAGGGCGCGCGGCTACACCTTC | CASRQDRARGYTF
TRBJ2-3 | few | TRBV21-1 | NA | TGTGCCAGCAGCAAAGAAGACAGGGGAGATACGCAGTATTTT | CASSKEDRGDTQYF
TRBJ2-7 | NA | TRBV5-1 | TRBD1 | TGCGCCAGCAGCAGCATACCGGGACAGGGGGCTTACGAGCAGTACTTC | CASSSIPGQGAYEQYF
TRBJ2-7 | NA | TRBV2 | TRBD2 | TGTGCCGGCGGGGGGGGACGCAATGAGCAGTACTTC | CAGGGGRNEQYF
TRBJ2-5 | once | TRBV5-4 | TRBD1 | TGTGCCAGCAGCTTGTTAGGGACAGGGTTTGCCACAAATCAAGAGACCCAGTACTTC | CASSLLGTGFATNQETQYF
TRBJ2-1 | few | TRBV20-1 | NA | TGCAGTGCTTCTAAACTAGTCGGCTCCTACAATGAGCAGTTCTTC | CSASKLVGSYNEQFF
TRBJ2-7 | NA | TRBV27 | NA | TGTGCCAGCAGTTCGATTCGGGTAGCTTACGAGCAGTACTTC | CASSSIRVAYEQYF
TRBJ1-4 | NA | TRBV4-2 | NA | TGTGCCAGCAGCCAAGTCCAGGCGGATGAAAAACTGTTTTTT | CASSQVQADEKLFF
TRBJ1-5 | NA | TRBV20-1 | TRBD1 | TGCAGTGCTAGACAGGGGGCGAATCAGCCCCAGCATTTT | CSARQGANQPQHF
TRBJ1-5 | few | TRBV10-3 | NA | TGTGCCATCAGTGAGGTAGTTAGCAATCAGCCCCAGCATTTT | CAISEVVSNQPQHF
TRBJ2-3 | few | TRBV6-5 | TRBD2 | TGTGCCAGCAGATCTATCAGCGGGGCTTTCACAGATACGCAGTATTTT | CASRSISGAFTDTQYF
TRBJ1-2 | NA | TRBV12-3/TRBV12-4 | NA | TGTGCCAGCAGCTCACGGGACCTTAACTATGGCTACACCTTC | CASSSRDLNYGYTF
TRBJ1-4 | NA | TRBV12-3/TRBV12-4 | NA | TGTGCCAGCAGGCTGCAAGATTTTGATGAAAAACTGTTTTTT | CASRLQDFDEKLFF
TRBJ2-7 | NA | TRBV5-1 | NA | TGCGCCAGCAGCTTGGATGCCCTTGGCTCCTACGAGCAGTACTTC | CASSLDALGSYEQYF
TRBJ1-1 | NA | TRBV29-1 | NA | TGCAGCGTTGCCCATGTCCTGAACACTGAAGCTTTCTTT | CSVAHVLNTEAFF
TRBJ1-1 | NA | TRBV6-5 | NA | TGTGCCAGCAGTTACTCGAGACAGAACACTGAAGCTTTCTTT | CASSYSRQNTEAFF
TRBJ2-7 | NA | TRBV28 | NA | TGTGCCAGCAGTTGTTCCAGGGCTTACTACGAGCAGTACTTC | CASSCSRAYYEQYF
TRBJ1-5 | few | TRBV4-1 | NA | TGCGCCAGCAGCCCCCACAGGGCAAGCAATCAGCCCCAGCATTTT | CASSPHRASNQPQHF
TRBJ2-5 | NA | TRBV6-5 | TRBD2 | TGTGCCAGCAGAGAAGCGGGGCAAGAGACCCAGTACTTC | CASREAGQETQYF
TRBJ1-5 | NA | TRBV7-2 | NA | TGTGCCAGCAGGGGAACAGGAGGAAATCAGCCCCAGCATTTT | CASRGTGGNQPQHF
TRBJ2-1 | few | TRBV12-3/TRBV12-4 | TRBD2 | TGTGCCAGCAGTCCGGCGGGGGGCGTTGAGCAGTTCTTC | CASSPAGGVEQFF
TRBJ1-1 | NA | TRBV18 | NA | TGTGCCAGCTCCAAGGGAGGGGAAACTGAAGCTTTCTTT | CASSKGGETEAFF
TRBJ2-5 | NA | TRBV11-2 | TRBD2 | TGTGCCAGCAGCTTAGAGGGGGGAGGGCCAGAGACCCAGTACTTC | CASSLEGGGPETQYF
TRBJ2-3 | few | TRBV20-1 | TRBD1 | TGCAGTCCGACAGGGGGAGATACAGATACGCAGTATTTT | CSPTGGDTDTQYF
TRBJ2-7 | NA | TRBV12-3/TRBV12-4 | TRBD2 | TGTGCCAGCAGACAACGCGGGGGGGCCGTATATGAGCAGTACTTC | CASRQRGGAVYEQYF
TRBJ2-7 | few | TRBV6-6 | NA | TGTGCCAGCAGTTACTCGTTGGGGGGCACGTACGAGCAGTACTTC | CASSYSLGGTYEQYF
TRBJ2-7 | NA | TRBV27 | TRBD2 | TGTGCCAGCAGTCCGGGACTAGCGGACGCCGGTTACTACGAGCAGTACTTC | CASSPGLADAGYYEQYF
TRBJ1-4 | few | TRBV12-3/TRBV12-4 | NA | TGTGCCAGCATGTTCAGGTTGAATGAAAAACTGTTTTTT | CASMFRLNEKLFF
TRBJ2-1 | NA | TRBV12-3/TRBV12-4 | NA | TGTGCCAGCAGTCGCGACCGGGAGACCCAGTTCTTC | CASSRDRETQFF
TRBJ2-7 | few | TRBV28 | TRBD1 | TGTGCCAGCAGTTCCCCGGGACAGTTCTACGAGCAGTACTTC | CASSSPGQFYEQYF